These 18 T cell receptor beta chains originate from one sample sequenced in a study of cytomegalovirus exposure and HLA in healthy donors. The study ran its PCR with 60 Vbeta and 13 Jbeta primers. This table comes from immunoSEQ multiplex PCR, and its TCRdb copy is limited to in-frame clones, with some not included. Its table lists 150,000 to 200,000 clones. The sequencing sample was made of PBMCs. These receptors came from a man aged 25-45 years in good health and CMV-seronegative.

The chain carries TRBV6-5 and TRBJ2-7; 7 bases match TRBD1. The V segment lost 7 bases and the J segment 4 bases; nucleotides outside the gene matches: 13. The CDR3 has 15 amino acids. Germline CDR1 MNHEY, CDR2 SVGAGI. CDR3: CASTISRTGDYEQYF. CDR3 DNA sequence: TGTGCCAGCACAATAAGCAGGACAGGAGATTACGAGCAGTACTTC.

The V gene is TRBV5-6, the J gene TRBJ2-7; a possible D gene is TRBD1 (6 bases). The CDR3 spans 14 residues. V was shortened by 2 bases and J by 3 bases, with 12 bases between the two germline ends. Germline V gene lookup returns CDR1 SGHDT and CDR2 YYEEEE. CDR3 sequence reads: CASSFGQGRYEQYF. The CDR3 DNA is TGTGCCAGCAGCTTTGGGCAGGGGCGCTACGAGCAGTACTTC. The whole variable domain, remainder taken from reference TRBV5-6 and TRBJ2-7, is DAGVTQSPTHLIKTRGQQVTLRCSPKSGHDTVSWYQQALGQGPQFIFQYYEEEERQRGNFPDRFSGHQFPNYSSELNVNALLLGDSALYLCASSFGQGRYEQYFGPGTRLTVT.

The CDR3 region has the DNA TGCGCCAGCAGTTCCGCCGGGACTAGCGGGGGGACTTACAATGAGCAGTTCTTC. It encodes CASSSAGTSGGTYNEQFF. V gene TRBV5-1 combines with J gene TRBJ2-1, with 15 bases lining up with TRBD2. V dropped 5 bases and J dropped 4; count of bases not matched to a gene: 10. The CDR3 sequence is 18 residues long. Germline CDR1 and CDR2: SGHRS and YFSETQ.

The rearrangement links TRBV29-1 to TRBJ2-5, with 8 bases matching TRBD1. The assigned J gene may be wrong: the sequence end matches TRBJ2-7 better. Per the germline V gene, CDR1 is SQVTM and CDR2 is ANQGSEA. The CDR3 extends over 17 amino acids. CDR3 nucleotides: TGCAGCGTTGAGAGATTGACCCGGGACAGGTCACCCTACGAGCAGTACTTC. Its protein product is CSVERLTRDRSPYEQYF.

This CDR3 is CASSLSGQLYEQYF. CDR3 coding DNA: TGTGCCAGCAGTCTTAGCGGGCAACTCTACGAGCAGTACTTC. The V call is TRBV27, the J call TRBJ2-7, with TRBD2 identical over 7 bases. Trimming took 5 bases from V and 3 from J; bases not matched to a gene: 7. Looked up from germline, CDR1 is MNHEY and CDR2 is SMNVEV (reference sequence). The CDR3 has 14 amino acids.

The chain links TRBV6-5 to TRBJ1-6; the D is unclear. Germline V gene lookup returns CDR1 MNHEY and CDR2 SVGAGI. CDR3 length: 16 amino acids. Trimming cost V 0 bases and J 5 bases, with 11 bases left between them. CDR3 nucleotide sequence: TGTGCCAGCAGTTACTCGGCGGGATGGAATAATTCACCCCTCCACTTT. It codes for CASSYSAGWNNSPLHF.

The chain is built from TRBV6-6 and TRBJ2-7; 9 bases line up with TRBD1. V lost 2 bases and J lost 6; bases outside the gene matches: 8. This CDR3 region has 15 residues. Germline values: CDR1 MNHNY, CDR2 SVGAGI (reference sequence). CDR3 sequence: CASSYTGGPRLEQYF. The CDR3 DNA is TGTGCCAGCAGTTACACAGGGGGCCCGCGACTCGAGCAGTACTTC.

The CDR3 nucleotides read TGCGCCAGCAGCCCAGGACAGGGGGTGATCGACGAGCAGTACTTC. Protein: CASSPGQGVIDEQYF. V gene TRBV5-1 combines with J gene TRBJ2-7; TRBD1 matches 10 bases. The CDR3 contains 15 residues. V lost 4 bases to trimming and J lost 5 bases; unmatched junction nucleotides: 9. Looked up from germline, CDR1 is SGHRS and CDR2 is YFSETQ.

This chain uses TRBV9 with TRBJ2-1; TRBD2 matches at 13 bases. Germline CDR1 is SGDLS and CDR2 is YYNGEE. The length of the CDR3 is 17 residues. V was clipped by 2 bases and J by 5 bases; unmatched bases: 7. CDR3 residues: CASSVTSGRPSNNEQFF. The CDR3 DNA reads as TGTGCCAGCAGCGTGACTAGCGGGAGGCCGTCTAACAATGAGCAGTTCTTC.

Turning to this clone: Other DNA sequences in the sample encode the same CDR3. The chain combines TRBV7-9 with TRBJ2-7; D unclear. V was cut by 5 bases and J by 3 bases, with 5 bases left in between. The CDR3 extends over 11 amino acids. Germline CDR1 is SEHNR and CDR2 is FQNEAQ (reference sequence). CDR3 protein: CASSPGYEQYF. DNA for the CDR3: TGTGCCAGCAGCCCCGGCTACGAGCAGTACTTC.

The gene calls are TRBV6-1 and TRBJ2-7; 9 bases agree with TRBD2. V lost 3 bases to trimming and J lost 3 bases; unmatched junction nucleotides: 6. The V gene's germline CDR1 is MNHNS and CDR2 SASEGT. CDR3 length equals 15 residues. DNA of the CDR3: TGTGCCAGCAGTGATCAGGGACTAGCCGGCTACGAGCAGTACTTC. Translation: CASSDQGLAGYEQYF.

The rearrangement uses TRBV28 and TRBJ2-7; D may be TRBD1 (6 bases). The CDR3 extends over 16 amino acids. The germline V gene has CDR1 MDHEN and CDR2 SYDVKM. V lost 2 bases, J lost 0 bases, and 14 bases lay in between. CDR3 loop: CASSLVTGHLSYEQYF. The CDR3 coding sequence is TGTGCCAGCAGTTTAGTGACAGGCCACCTCTCCTACGAGCAGTACTTC.

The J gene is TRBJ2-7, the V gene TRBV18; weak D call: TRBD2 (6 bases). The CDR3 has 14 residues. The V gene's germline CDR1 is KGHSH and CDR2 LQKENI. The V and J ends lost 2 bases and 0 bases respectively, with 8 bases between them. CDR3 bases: TGTGCCAGCTCACCAGAGACTAGCTCCTACGAGCAGTACTTC. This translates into CASSPETSSYEQYF.

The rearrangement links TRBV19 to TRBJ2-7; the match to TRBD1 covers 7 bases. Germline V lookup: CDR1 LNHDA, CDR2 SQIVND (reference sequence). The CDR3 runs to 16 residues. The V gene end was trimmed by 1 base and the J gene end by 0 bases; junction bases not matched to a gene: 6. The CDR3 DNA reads TGTGCCAGTAGTATAGGGGGACAGAGGGGCTCCTACGAGCAGTACTTC. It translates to CASSIGGQRGSYEQYF.

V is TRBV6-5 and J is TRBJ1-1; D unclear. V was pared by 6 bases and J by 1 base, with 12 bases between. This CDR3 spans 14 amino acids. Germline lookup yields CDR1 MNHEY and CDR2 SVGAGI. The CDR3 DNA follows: TGTGCCAGCAGCCAGCAGGTTGGGAACACTGAAGCTTTCTTT. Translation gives CASSQQVGNTEAFF.

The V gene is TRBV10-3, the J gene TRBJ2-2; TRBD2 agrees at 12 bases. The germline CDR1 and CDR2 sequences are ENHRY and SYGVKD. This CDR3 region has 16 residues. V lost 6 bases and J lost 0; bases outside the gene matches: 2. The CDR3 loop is CAISRTSGTNTGELFF. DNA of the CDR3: TGTGCCATCAGCAGGACTAGCGGGACGAACACCGGGGAGCTGTTTTTT.

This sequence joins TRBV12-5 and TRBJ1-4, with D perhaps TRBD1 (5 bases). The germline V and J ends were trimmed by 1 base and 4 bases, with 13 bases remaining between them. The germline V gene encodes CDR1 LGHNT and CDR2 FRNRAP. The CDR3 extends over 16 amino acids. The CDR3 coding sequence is TGTGCTAGTGGTTTGGGTGTCGGGGGGGGTAATGAAAAACTGTTTTTT. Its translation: CASGLGVGGGNEKLFF.

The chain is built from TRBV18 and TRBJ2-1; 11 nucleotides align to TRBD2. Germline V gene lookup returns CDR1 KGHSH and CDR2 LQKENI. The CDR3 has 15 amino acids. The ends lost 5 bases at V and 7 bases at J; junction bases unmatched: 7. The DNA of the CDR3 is TGTGCCAGCTCAGTTAGCGGGGGGGCGCGAAATGAGCAGTTCTTC. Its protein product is CASSVSGGARNEQFF.